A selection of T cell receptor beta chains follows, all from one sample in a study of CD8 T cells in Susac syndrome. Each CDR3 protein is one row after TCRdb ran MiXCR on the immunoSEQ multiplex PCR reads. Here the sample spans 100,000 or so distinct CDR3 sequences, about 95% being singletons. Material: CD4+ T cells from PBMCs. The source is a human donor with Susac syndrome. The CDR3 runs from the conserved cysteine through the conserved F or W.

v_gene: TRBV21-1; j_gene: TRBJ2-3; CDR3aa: CAGHSGYTQYF
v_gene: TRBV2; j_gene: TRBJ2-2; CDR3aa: CASSDRTGELFF
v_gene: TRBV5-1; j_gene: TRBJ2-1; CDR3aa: CASSLEQGYNEQFF
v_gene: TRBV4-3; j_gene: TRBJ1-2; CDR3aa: CASSQDWRQGWGYTF
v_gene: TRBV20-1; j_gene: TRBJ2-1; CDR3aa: CSASQDWANEQFF
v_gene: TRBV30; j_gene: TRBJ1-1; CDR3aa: CAWSVKGTEAFF
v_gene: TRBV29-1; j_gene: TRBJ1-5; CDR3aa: CSAQGRGNQPQHF
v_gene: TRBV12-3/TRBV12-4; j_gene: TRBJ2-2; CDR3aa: CASSLSRGYTGELFF
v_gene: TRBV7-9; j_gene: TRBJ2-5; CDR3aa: CASSLFGGGTAKETQYF
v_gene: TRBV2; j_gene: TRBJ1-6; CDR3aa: CASREASYNSPLHF
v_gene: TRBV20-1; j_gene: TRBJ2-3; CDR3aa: CSARGVSSGIDTQYF
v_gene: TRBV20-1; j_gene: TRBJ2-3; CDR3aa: CSASYSGGIPDTQYF
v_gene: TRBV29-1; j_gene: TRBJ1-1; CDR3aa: CSVPHPEGWTEAFF
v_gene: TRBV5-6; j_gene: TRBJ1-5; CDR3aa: CASSYLGEDQPQHF
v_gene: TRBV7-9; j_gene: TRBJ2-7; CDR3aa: CASSEPDREQYF
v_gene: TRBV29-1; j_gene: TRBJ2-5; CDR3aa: CSVEEGGQQETQYF
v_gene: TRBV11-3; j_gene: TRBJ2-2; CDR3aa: CASSPSGLHTGELFF
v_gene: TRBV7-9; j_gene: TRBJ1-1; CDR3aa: CASSPTSTEAFF
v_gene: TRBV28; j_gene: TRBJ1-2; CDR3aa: CASSSSGPNYGYTF
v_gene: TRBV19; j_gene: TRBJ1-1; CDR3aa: CASRDMNTEAFF
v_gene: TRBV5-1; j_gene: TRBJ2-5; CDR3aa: CASSLALDSFQYF
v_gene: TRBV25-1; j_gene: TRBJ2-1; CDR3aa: CASVDQGMYNEQFF
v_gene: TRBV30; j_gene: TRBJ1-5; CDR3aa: CAWRLPNQPQHF
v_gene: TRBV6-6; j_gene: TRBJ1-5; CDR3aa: CASSTGQPQHF
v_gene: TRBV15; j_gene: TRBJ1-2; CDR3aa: CATSRAFDNKRGYGYTF
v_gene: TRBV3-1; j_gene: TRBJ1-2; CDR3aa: CASSQDPADSNYGYTF
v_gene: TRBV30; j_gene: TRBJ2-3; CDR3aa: CAWTKGVGGGTDTQYF
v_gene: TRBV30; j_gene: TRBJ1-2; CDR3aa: CAWSQRIGGYTF
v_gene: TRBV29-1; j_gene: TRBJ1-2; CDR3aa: CSVEDLTDGYTF
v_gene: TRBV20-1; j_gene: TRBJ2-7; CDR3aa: CSARTGVEQYF
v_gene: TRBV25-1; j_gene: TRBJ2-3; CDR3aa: CASRGAGGPGDTQYF
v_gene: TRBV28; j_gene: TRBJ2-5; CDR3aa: CASSFRVYQETQYF
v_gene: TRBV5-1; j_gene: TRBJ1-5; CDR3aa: CASSSGGPNQPQHF
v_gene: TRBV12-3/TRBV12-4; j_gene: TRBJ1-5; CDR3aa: CASSPEGSSHQPQHF
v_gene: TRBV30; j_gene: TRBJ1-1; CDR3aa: CAWSAGGPEAFF